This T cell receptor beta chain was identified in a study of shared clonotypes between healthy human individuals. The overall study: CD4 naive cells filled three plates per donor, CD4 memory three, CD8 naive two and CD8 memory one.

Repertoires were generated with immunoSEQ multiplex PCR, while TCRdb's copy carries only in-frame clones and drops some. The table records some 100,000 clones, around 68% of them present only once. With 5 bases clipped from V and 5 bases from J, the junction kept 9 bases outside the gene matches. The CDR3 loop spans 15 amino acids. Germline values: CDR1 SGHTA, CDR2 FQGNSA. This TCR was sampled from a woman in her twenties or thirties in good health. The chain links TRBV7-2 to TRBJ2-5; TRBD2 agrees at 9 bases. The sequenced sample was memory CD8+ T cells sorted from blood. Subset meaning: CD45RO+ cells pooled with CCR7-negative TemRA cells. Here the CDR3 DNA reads TGTGCCAGCAGCCCCCAAAGCGGGAGGTTGGAGACCCAGTACTTC. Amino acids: CASSPQSGRLETQYF.